Shown below are 32 T cell receptor beta chains from a single sample sequenced in a study of cytomegalovirus exposure and HLA in healthy donors. It was with 60 Vbeta and 13 Jbeta primers that the PCR ran. The data were produced by immunoSEQ multiplex PCR, yet TCRdb's version contains in-frame clones alone and is incomplete. The table lists 250,000 to 350,000 clones, 86% of them singletons. Sequencing was done on a sample of PBMCs. These receptors all stem from a middle-aged man in good health and CMV-seropositive.

A few counts support this clone. V is TRBV7-2 and J is TRBJ2-7, with D possibly TRBD2 on 7 matching bases. The ends were cut back, 3 bases at V and 4 bases at J, with 22 bases in the middle. Germline CDR1 is SGHTA and CDR2 is FQGNSA. The CDR3 sequence is 17 residues long. The CDR3: CASSLGGTRVGAYEQYF. In DNA form, the CDR3 reads TGTGCCAGCAGCTTGGGGGGGACCCGCGTGGGGGCTTACGAGCAGTACTTC. Full variable domain (remainder filled in from reference TRBV7-2 and TRBJ2-7): GAGVSQSPSNKVTEKGKDVELRCDPISGHTALYWYRQSLGQGLEFLIYFQGNSAPDKSGLPSDRFSAERTGGSVSTLTIQRTQQEDSAVYLCASSLGGTRVGAYEQYFGPGTRLTVT.

This chain joins TRBV27 and TRBJ1-4, with 8 nucleotides matching TRBD1. The germline CDR1 and CDR2 sequences are MNHEY and SMNVEV (reference sequence). The CDR3 is 15 amino acids. With V trimmed by 6 bases and J by 7 bases, 10 bases remained unmatched. The DNA for the CDR3 is TGTGCCAGCAGGGAAACAGGGGGTAGTTTTGAAAAACTGTTTTTT. As protein: CASRETGGSFEKLFF.

In this sample, this clone turned up once. The chain has TRBV5-1 and TRBJ2-2; TRBD2 aligns across 7 bases. Germline assignment: CDR1 SGHRS and CDR2 YFSETQ. There are 14 residues in the CDR3. Trimming took 6 bases from V and 1 from J; bases not matched to a gene: 3. CDR3 nucleotides: TGCGCCAGCACGGGACTATTGAACACCGGGGAGCTGTTTTTT. As protein: CASTGLLNTGELFF. The full variable domain, rest sourced from reference TRBV5-1 and TRBJ2-2, is KAGVTQTPRYLIKTRGQQVTLSCSPISGHRSVSWYQQTPGQGLQFLFEYFSETQRNKGNFPGRFSGRQFSNSRSEMNVSTLELGDSALYLCASTGLLNTGELFFGEGSRLTVL.

A remark on this clone: One junction end disagrees with the germline gene, perhaps due to a read error. The chain carries TRBV7-9 and TRBJ1-2; 8 nucleotides match TRBD1. The germline CDR1 and CDR2 sequences are SEHNR and FQNEAQ (reference sequence). The CDR3 extends over 13 amino acids. CDR3 nucleotide sequence: TGTTCCAGCAGCTTAGGACAGGGCTATGGCTACACCTTC. Amino acids: CSSSLGQGYGYTF.

The chain links TRBV9 to TRBJ2-1; 11 bases align to TRBD1. Germline lookup yields CDR1 SGDLS and CDR2 YYNGEE. V was pared by 3 bases and J by 4 bases, with 0 bases of the junction left unmatched. This CDR3 has 14 residues. As DNA, the CDR3 is TGTGCCAGCAGCGGGGACAGGGGGTACAATGAGCAGTTCTTC. Translated: CASSGDRGYNEQFF.

The DNA of the CDR3 is TGCGCCAGCAGTGACTCAGGGGGTAATATCTACGAGCAGTACTTC. Its translation: CASSDSGGNIYEQYF. V gene TRBV10-1 combines with J gene TRBJ2-7; TRBD1 matches at 7 bases. The CDR3 runs 15 residues. CDR1 and CDR2 from the germline V gene are WNHNN and SYGVQD (reference sequence). After removal of 3 bases from V and 3 bases from J, the junction contained 8 bases not matched to a gene.

The V gene is TRBV16, the J gene TRBJ1-4; D is unresolved. CDR3 size: 14 residues. With 0 bases removed from V and 7 bases from J, the gap between germline ends came to 9 bases. Germline values: CDR1 KGHSY, CDR2 FQNENV. CDR3 region: CASSQSRHAEKLFF. Here the CDR3 DNA reads TGTGCCAGCAGCCAATCGAGACACGCTGAAAAACTGTTTTTT.

The rearrangement joins TRBV10-3 to TRBJ2-3, with a tentative D call TRBD2 (6 bases). Germline V gives CDR1 ENHRY, CDR2 SYGVKD. V was cut by 4 bases and J by 2 bases, with 13 bases left in between. The CDR3 spans 15 residues. The CDR3 loop reads CAISGRGSDTDTQYF. CDR3 in DNA: TGTGCCATCAGTGGGCGGGGCTCCGACACAGATACGCAGTATTTT.

The chain is built from TRBV19 and TRBJ2-7; 11 bases agree with TRBD1. This CDR3 is built from 14 residues. The germline CDR1 and CDR2 sequences are LNHDA and SQIVND (reference sequence). The trim removed 4 bases at V and 3 bases at J, leaving 2 bases unmatched. The CDR3 coding sequence is TGTGCCAGTAGTACGGGACAGGGGGGCTACGAGCAGTACTTC. The encoded protein is CASSTGQGGYEQYF. Full variable domain (remainder filled in from reference TRBV19 and TRBJ2-7): DGGITQSPKYLFRKEGQNVTLSCEQNLNHDAMYWYRQDPGQGLRLIYYSQIVNDFQKGDIAEGYSVSREKKESFPLTVTSAQKNPTAFYLCASSTGQGGYEQYFGPGTRLTVT.

The chain is built from TRBV7-2 and TRBJ2-1; 13 bases line up with TRBD2. J gave up 7 bases and V 5 bases, and 8 bases lay outside the gene matches. Germline V lookup: CDR1 SGHTA, CDR2 FQGNSA. The CDR3 is 16 amino acids. CDR3 loop: CASSPRTSGSANEQFF. CDR3 bases: TGTGCCAGCAGCCCCAGGACTAGCGGGAGTGCGAATGAGCAGTTCTTC.

The chain joins TRBV5-1 to TRBJ1-2, with a tentative D call TRBD1 (6 bases). CDR3 size: 12 residues. Trimming removed 3 bases from V and 7 bases from J, with 10 bases in between. Germline values: CDR1 SGHRS, CDR2 YFSETQ. CDR3 sequence (DNA): TGCGCCAGCAGCTACCAGGGGAGTGGCTACACCTTC. This codes for CASSYQGSGYTF. Full variable domain (rest looked up from reference TRBV5-1 and TRBJ1-2): KAGVTQTPRYLIKTRGQQVTLSCSPISGHRSVSWYQQTPGQGLQFLFEYFSETQRNKGNFPGRFSGRQFSNSRSEMNVSTLELGDSALYLCASSYQGSGYTFGSGTRLTVV.

The chain links TRBV11-2 to TRBJ2-2; 10 bases match TRBD2. CDR1 and CDR2 (germline): SGHAT, FQNNGV. This CDR3 is 13 amino acids long. The chain's CDR3 is CAGTSVNTGELFF. DNA of the CDR3: TGTGCAGGGACTAGCGTTAACACCGGGGAGCTGTTTTTT.

V and J are TRBV5-4 and TRBJ2-7, with TRBD1 matching over 10 bases. This CDR3 is built from 14 residues. V trimming: 5 bases; J trimming: 6 bases; junction bases outside the gene matches: 8. The germline CDR1 and CDR2 sequences are SGHNT and YYREEE (reference sequence). The DNA of the CDR3 is TGTGCCAGCAGGTCCGGGACAGGGGCTGGCGAGCAGTACTTC. Its protein product is CASRSGTGAGEQYF.

The chain combines TRBV27 with TRBJ2-7; 8 nucleotides agree with TRBD1. The CDR3 extends over 15 amino acids. V lost 0 bases to trimming and J lost 7 bases; unmatched junction nucleotides: 8. Germline V lookup: CDR1 MNHEY, CDR2 SMNVEV (reference sequence). CDR3 protein: CASSLSWQGAREQYF. The CDR3, as DNA: TGTGCCAGCAGTTTATCGTGGCAGGGGGCACGAGAGCAGTACTTC.

The gene calls are TRBV28 and TRBJ2-3, with 9 nucleotides matching TRBD2. Germline V gives CDR1 MDHEN, CDR2 SYDVKM. After removal of 7 bases from V and 0 bases from J, the junction contained 14 bases not matched to a gene. This CDR3 region has 18 residues. CDR3: CASKPQAGGAGSTDTQYF. CDR3 nucleotides: TGTGCCAGCAAGCCTCAAGCGGGAGGCGCCGGTAGCACAGATACGCAGTATTTT.

The rearrangement links TRBV28 to TRBJ1-1; unclear D gene. Germline V CDR1 and CDR2: MDHEN, SYDVKM. The ends were cut back, 6 bases at V and 6 bases at J, with 14 bases in the middle. CDR3 length: 13 amino acids. CDR3 region: CASRTPTPSEAFF. CDR3 DNA: TGTGCCAGCAGAACTCCGACACCGTCTGAAGCTTTCTTT. The complete variable domain, with remaining parts taken from reference TRBV28 and TRBJ1-1, reads DVKVTQSSRYLVKRTGEKVFLECVQDMDHENMFWYRQDPGLGLRLIYFSYDVKMKEKGDIPEGYSVSREKKERFSLILESASTNQTSMYLCASRTPTPSEAFFGQGTRLTVV.

The chain has TRBV2 and TRBJ2-1, with a weak D call TRBD2 (5 bases). Germline V gives CDR1 SNHLY, CDR2 FYNNEI. V dropped 7 bases and J dropped 3 bases, with 13 bases sitting between them. The CDR3 is 14 amino acids. The CDR3 here is CASMRRGSYNEQFF. CDR3 sequence (DNA): TGTGCCAGCATGCGTCGGGGAAGCTACAATGAGCAGTTCTTC.

The rearrangement links TRBV6-5 to TRBJ2-5, with TRBD2 matching 7 bases. The V gene end was trimmed by 0 bases and the J gene end by 5 bases; junction bases not matched to a gene: 3. Germline V gene sequence: CDR1 MNHEY, CDR2 SVGAGI. This CDR3 has 14 amino acids. Here the CDR3 reads CASSYSGRGETQYF. The CDR3 bases are TGTGCCAGCAGTTACTCTGGGCGGGGGGAGACCCAGTACTTC.

The chain joins TRBV29-1 to TRBJ2-1; the D is unclear. Germline V lookup: CDR1 SQVTM, CDR2 ANQGSEA. This CDR3 has 16 residues. V dropped 4 bases and J dropped 5 bases, with 21 bases sitting between them. The chain's CDR3 is CSVVFHSSPPNNEQFF. The CDR3 DNA reads as TGCAGCGTTGTATTCCACTCCTCACCCCCTAACAATGAGCAGTTCTTC.

The chain has TRBV10-1 and TRBJ2-1; D may be TRBD2 (6 bases). V gave up 3 bases and J gave up 12 bases, with 12 bases separating them. CDR1 and CDR2 (germline): WNHNN, SYGVQD (reference sequence). This CDR3 is built from 12 residues. The CDR3 reads CASSEGPGGQFF. CDR3 DNA sequence: TGCGCCAGCAGTGAAGGGCCCGGGGGGCAGTTCTTC.

The CDR3 DNA is TGTGCCAGCAGCTTCCGGACAGGAATAGCGGGGGAGAATGAAAACATTCAGTACTTC. Protein sequence: CASSFRTGIAGENENIQYF. The J gene is TRBJ2-4, the V gene TRBV21-1; TRBD2 is the table's D call, not checked against the DNA. TRBV21-1 is labeled a pseudogene. The CDR3 has 19 amino acids.

This chain links TRBV6-6 with TRBJ1-5; possibly TRBD1 for D (5 bases). Per the germline V gene, CDR1 is MNHNY and CDR2 is SVGAGI (reference sequence). This CDR3 has 15 residues. Trimming removed 5 bases from V and 4 bases from J, with 15 bases in between. The CDR3 DNA reads as TGTGCCAGCAGTACCCTACAGGAGCCAAATCAGCCCCAGCATTTT. It encodes CASSTLQEPNQPQHF.

This CDR3 is CASTGTGGFETQYF. The CDR3 DNA reads as TGTGCCAGCACCGGGACAGGGGGCTTTGAGACCCAGTACTTC. The chain is built from TRBV27 and TRBJ2-5; 12 nucleotides align to TRBD1. The CDR3 consists of 14 residues. CDR1 is MNHEY and CDR2 is SMNVEV in the germline V gene (reference sequence). V was pared by 7 bases and J by 5 bases, with 5 bases of the junction left unmatched.

CDR3 region: CASGIRGQVFSGANVLTF. CDR3 in DNA: TGCGCCAGCGGAATCAGGGGACAGGTGTTCTCTGGGGCCAACGTCCTGACTTTC. The gene calls are TRBV5-1 and TRBJ2-6; 8 nucleotides agree with TRBD1. Germline V gene lookup returns CDR1 SGHRS and CDR2 YFSETQ. This CDR3 contains 18 residues. V lost 7 bases and J lost 0; bases outside the gene matches: 12.

The chain employs TRBV2 and TRBJ1-2; D is undetermined. Germline V CDR1 and CDR2: SNHLY, FYNNEI. The CDR3 runs 15 residues. V lost 4 bases to trimming and J lost 4 bases, with 16 bases between them. CDR3 coding DNA: TGTGCCAGCAGTGGAGACGCAACCTCGGGCTATGGCTACACCTTC. Translating gives CASSGDATSGYGYTF.

The chain employs TRBV4-3 and TRBJ2-3; 11 bases align to TRBD2. CDR1 and CDR2 (germline): LGHNA, YSLEER. V shed 0 bases and J 9 bases; nucleotides not matched to a gene: 17. The CDR3 consists of 19 residues. CDR3 DNA sequence: TGCGCCAGCAGCCAAGATCTTCTCCCCCGGACTAGCGGGTCGGCGACGCAGTATTTT. Protein sequence: CASSQDLLPRTSGSATQYF.

The gene calls are TRBV2 and TRBJ1-1, with D possibly TRBD1 on 6 matching bases. The ends were cut back, 1 base at V and 4 bases at J, with 10 bases in the middle. The CDR3 covers 14 residues. CDR1 is SNHLY, CDR2 FYNNEI, per germline. The CDR3 loop is CASSEEGVSTEAFF. In nucleotides, the CDR3 is TGTGCCAGCAGTGAAGAGGGGGTGAGCACTGAAGCTTTCTTT.

This clone was counted a single time. J is TRBJ1-1 and V is TRBV10-3; 7 bases line up with TRBD1. Looked up from germline, CDR1 is ENHRY and CDR2 is SYGVKD. The CDR3 extends over 15 amino acids. V trimming: 3 bases; J trimming: 1 base; junction bases outside the gene matches: 5. The CDR3 here is CAISDPGQPNTEAFF. The CDR3 region has the DNA TGTGCCATCAGTGACCCGGGACAGCCGAACACTGAAGCTTTCTTT.

In this sample, this clone turned up a few times. This chain links TRBV5-1 with TRBJ2-1; 8 bases map to TRBD1. Per the germline V gene, CDR1 is SGHRS and CDR2 is YFSETQ. CDR3 length: 13 residues. V lost 2 bases, J lost 7 bases, and 2 bases stayed unmatched. CDR3 sequence: CASSFNRGNEQFF. CDR3 sequence (DNA): TGCGCCAGCAGCTTTAACAGGGGGAATGAGCAGTTCTTC. Variable domain in full (rest from reference TRBV5-1 and TRBJ2-1): KAGVTQTPRYLIKTRGQQVTLSCSPISGHRSVSWYQQTPGQGLQFLFEYFSETQRNKGNFPGRFSGRQFSNSRSEMNVSTLELGDSALYLCASSFNRGNEQFFGPGTRLTVL.

V gene TRBV7-9 combines with J gene TRBJ2-7; 8 positions match TRBD1. Unmatched junction bases numbered 9, after V lost 5 bases and J lost 3 bases. The CDR3 totals 15 residues. Germline V gives CDR1 SEHNR, CDR2 FQNEAQ (reference sequence). DNA of the CDR3: TGTGCCAGCAGCCCCAGGGACAGGATGAACTACGAGCAGTACTTC. Translating gives CASSPRDRMNYEQYF.

The genes are TRBV29-1 and TRBJ2-7, with 7 bases that match TRBD1. V lost 4 bases, J lost 1 base, and 7 bases stayed unmatched. CDR1 is SQVTM and CDR2 is ANQGSEA in the germline V gene. This CDR3 is built from 14 residues. CDR3 amino acids: CSVARQGRSYEQYF. The CDR3 nucleotides are TGCAGCGTTGCACGACAGGGTAGATCCTACGAGCAGTACTTC.

The rearrangement links TRBV11-2 to TRBJ2-1, with 9 bases that match TRBD2. The CDR3 loop spans 16 amino acids. The ends lost 6 bases at V and 3 bases at J; junction bases unmatched: 9. Germline CDR1 reads SGHAT; CDR2 reads FQNNGV. CDR3 in amino acids: CASRSLREGRYNEQFF. CDR3 bases: TGTGCCAGCAGGTCCTTGCGGGAGGGCCGCTACAATGAGCAGTTCTTC.